This T cell receptor (beta chain) was identified in a study of blood T cell repertoires in COVID-19. Enrolled through a virtual design, the participants were between roughly 18 and 90 years of age and came from about two dozen US areas. Participants' reported clinical history set cohort assignment. Two negative PCRs, clearance, or symptom resolution had been documented for recovered Cohort 3 donors. Method: immunoSEQ multiplex PCR; TCRdb's copy keeps in-frame clones and lacks some. This sample yields 280,000 or so clones, of which around nine tenths are seen a single time; 6% to 6.5% belongs to the top ten. The sample comprised PBMCs or T cells enriched from blood (not recorded which). This TCR came from a woman aged 40 to 55 who had recovered from COVID-19.

The CDR3 coding sequence is TGTGCCAGCAGCCCAGCGACGGGAATTATGCCCCAGCATTTT. It codes for CASSPATGIMPQHF. This chain joins TRBV7-2 and TRBJ1-5; unclear D gene. CDR1 and CDR2 (germline): SGHTA, FQGNSA. The CDR3 is made up of 14 amino acids. The V end was cut by 5 bases, the J end by 9 bases, with 17 bases between.